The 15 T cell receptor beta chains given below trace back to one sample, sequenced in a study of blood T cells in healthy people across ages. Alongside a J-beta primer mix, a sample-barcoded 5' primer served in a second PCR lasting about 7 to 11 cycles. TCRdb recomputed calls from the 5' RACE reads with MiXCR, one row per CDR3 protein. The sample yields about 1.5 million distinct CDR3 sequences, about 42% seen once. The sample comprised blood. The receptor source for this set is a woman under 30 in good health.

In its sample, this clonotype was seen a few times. The chain's CDR3 is CAISEVGQEINQPQHF. The CDR3 DNA sequence: TGTGCCATCAGTGAGGTGGGACAGGAGATCAATCAGCCCCAGCATTTT. This chain connects TRBV10-3 to TRBJ1-5; 8 bases are a match to TRBD1. Germline V gene sequence: CDR1 ENHRY, CDR2 SYGVKD. The V segment lost 2 bases and the J segment 3 bases; nucleotides outside the gene matches: 6. The CDR3 contains 16 residues.

CDR3 amino acids: CATSDPGSVTGELFF. The CDR3 DNA sequence: TGTGCCACCAGTGACCCCGGGAGTGTCACCGGGGAGCTGTTTTTT. V is TRBV24-1 and J is TRBJ2-2; perhaps TRBD2 as D (6 bases). Trimming cost V 4 bases and J 4 bases, with 12 bases left between them. Germline CDR1 KGHDR, CDR2 SFDVKD. The CDR3 covers 15 residues.

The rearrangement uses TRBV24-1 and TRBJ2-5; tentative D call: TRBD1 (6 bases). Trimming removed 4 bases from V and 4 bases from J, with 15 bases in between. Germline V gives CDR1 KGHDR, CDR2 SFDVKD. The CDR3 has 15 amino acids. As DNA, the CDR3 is TGTGCCACCAGTGAGTCAGGGGCGATGGTAGAGACCCAGTACTTC. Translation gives CATSESGAMVETQYF.

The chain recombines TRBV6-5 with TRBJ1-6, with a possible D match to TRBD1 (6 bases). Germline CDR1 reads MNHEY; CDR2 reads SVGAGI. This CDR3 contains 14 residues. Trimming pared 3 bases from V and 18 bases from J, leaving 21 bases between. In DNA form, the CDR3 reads TGTGCCAGCAGTTATTGGACAGAAGATTCACACCCCCACTTT. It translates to CASSYWTEDSHPHF.

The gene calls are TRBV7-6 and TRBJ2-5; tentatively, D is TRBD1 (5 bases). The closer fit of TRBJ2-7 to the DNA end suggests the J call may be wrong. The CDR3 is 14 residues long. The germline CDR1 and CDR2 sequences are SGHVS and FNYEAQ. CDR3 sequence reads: CASSFQGTSYEQYF. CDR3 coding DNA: TGTGCCAGCAGCTTTCAGGGTACGAGCTACGAGCAGTACTTC.

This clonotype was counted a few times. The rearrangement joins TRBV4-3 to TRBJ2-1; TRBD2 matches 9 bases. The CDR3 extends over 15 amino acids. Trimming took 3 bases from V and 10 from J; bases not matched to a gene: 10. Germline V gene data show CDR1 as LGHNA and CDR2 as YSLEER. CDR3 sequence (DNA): TGCGCCAGCAGCCAGCGGGAGGGGGGTTTAGAAGAGCAGTTCTTC. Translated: CASSQREGGLEEQFF.

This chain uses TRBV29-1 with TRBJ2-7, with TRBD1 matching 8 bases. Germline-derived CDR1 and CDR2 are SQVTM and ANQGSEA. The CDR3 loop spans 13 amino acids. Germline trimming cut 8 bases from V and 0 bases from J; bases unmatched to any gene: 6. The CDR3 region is CSIQDRDSYEQYF. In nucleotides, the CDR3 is TGCAGCATTCAGGACAGGGACTCCTACGAGCAGTACTTC.

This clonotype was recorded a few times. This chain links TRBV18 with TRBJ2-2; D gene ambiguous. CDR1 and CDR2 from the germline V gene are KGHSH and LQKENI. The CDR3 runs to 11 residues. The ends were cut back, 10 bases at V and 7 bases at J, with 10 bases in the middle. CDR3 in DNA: TGTGCCATCCGGGCAATCGGGGAGCTGTTTTTT. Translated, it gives CAIRAIGELFF.

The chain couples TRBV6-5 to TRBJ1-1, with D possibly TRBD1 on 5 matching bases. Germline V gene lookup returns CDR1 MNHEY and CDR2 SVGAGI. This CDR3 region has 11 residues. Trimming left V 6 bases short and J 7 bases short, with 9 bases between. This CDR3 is CASRRQFEAFF. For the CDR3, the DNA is TGTGCCAGCAGAAGACAGTTTGAAGCTTTCTTT.

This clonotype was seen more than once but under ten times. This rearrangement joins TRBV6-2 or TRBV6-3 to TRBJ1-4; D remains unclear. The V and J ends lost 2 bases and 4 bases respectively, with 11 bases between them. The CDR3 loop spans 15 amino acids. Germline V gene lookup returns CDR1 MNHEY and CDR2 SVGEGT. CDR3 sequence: CASSYGSSVNEKLFF. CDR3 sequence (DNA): TGTGCCAGCAGTTACGGGTCGTCAGTTAATGAAAAACTGTTTTTT.

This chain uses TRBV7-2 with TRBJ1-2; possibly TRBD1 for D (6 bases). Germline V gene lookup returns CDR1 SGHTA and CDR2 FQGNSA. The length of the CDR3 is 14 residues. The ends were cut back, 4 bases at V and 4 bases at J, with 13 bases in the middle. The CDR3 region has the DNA TGTGCCAGCAGCTACGGACAGAGGGGCTATGGCTACACCTTC. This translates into CASSYGQRGYGYTF.

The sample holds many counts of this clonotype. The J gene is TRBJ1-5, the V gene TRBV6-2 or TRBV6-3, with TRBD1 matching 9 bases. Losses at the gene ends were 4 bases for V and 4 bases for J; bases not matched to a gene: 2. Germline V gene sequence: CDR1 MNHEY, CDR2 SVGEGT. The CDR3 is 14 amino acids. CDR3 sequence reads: CASSSQGANQPQHF. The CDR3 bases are TGTGCCAGCAGTTCACAGGGGGCAAATCAGCCCCAGCATTTT.

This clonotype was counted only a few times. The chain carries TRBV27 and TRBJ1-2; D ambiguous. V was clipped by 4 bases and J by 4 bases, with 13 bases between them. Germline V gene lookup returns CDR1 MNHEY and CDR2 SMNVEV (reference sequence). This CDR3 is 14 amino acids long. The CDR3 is CASSSRVAGYGYTF. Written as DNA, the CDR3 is TGTGCCAGCAGTTCAAGGGTAGCCGGCTATGGCTACACCTTC.

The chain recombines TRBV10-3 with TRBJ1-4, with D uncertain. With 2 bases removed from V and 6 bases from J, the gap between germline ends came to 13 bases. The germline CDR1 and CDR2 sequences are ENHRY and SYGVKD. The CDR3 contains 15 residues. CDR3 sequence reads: CAISEGIGWDEKLFF. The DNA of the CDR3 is TGTGCCATCAGTGAGGGCATAGGTTGGGATGAAAAACTGTTTTTT.

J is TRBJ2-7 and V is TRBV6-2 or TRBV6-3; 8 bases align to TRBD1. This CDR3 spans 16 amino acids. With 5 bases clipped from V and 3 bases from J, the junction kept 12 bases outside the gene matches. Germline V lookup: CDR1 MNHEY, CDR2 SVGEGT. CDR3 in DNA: TGTGCCAGCAGTCCTATCACCAGGACAGGGCGCTACGAGCAGTACTTC. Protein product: CASSPITRTGRYEQYF.